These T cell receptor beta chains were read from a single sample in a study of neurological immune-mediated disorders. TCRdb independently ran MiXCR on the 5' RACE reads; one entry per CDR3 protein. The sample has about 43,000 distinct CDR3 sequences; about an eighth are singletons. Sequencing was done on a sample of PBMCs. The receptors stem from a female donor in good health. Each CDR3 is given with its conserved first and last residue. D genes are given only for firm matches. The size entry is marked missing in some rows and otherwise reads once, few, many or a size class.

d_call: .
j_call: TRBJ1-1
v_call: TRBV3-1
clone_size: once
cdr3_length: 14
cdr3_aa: CSSKKGPADTEAFF
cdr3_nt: TGTTCCAGCAAAAAGGGACCCGCGGACACTGAAGCTTTCTTT

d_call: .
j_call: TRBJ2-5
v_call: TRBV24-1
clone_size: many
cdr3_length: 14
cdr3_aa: CATSDWTKQETQYF
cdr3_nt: TGTGCCACCAGTGATTGGACTAAACAAGAGACCCAGTACTTC

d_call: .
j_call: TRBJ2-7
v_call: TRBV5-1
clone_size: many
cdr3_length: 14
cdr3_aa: CASSFGGNSYEQYF
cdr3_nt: TGCGCCAGCAGCTTTGGCGGAAACTCCTACGAGCAGTACTTC

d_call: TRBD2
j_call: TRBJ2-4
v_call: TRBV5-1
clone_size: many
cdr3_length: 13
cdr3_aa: CASSPGRADIQYF
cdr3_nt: TGCGCCAGCAGCCCGGGGAGGGCGGACATTCAGTACTTC

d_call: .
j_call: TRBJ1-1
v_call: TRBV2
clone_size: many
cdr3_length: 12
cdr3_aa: CASRPTNTEAFF
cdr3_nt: TGTGCCAGCAGGCCCACTAACACTGAAGCTTTCTTT

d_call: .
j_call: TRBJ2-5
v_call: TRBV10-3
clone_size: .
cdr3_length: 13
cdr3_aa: CAISGERPETQYF
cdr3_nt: TGTGCCATCAGTGGGGAAAGGCCAGAGACACAGTACTTC

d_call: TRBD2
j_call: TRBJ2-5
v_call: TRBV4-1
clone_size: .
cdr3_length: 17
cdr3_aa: CASSQGERLAGAKAQYF
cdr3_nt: TGCGCCAGCAGCCAAGGAGAACGACTAGCGGGAGCGAAGGCCCAGTACTTC

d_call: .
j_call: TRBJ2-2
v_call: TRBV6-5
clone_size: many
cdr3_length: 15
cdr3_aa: CASSTGVTNTGELFF
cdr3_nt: TGTGCCAGCAGTACTGGGGTTACTAACACCGGGGAGCTGTTTTTT

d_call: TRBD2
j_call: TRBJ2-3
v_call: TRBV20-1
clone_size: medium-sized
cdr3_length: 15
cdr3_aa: CSAVGLAENTDTQYF
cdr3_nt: TGCAGTGCCGTAGGACTAGCGGAAAACACAGATACGCAGTATTTT

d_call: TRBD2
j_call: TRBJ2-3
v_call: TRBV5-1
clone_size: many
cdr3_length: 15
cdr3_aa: CASKERGPSTDTQYF
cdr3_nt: TGCGCCAGCAAAGAGCGGGGGCCGAGCACAGATACGCAGTATTTT

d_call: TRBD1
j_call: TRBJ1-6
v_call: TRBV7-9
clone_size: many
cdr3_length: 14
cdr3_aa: CASSLGQGYSPLHF
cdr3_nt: TGTGCCAGCAGCTTGGGACAGGGATATTCACCCCTCCACTTT

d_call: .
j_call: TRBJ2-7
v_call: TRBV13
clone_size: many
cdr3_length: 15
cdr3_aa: CASSLRVGVMYEQYF
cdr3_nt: TGTGCCAGCAGCTTAAGGGTGGGAGTTATGTACGAGCAGTACTTC

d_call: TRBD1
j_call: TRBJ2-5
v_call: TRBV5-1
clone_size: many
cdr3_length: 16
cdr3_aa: CASSLETGGFQETQYF
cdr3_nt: TGCGCCAGCAGCTTGGAGACAGGGGGGTTCCAAGAGACCCAGTACTTC

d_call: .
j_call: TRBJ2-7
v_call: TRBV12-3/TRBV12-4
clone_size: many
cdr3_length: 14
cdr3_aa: CASSQQTISYEQYF
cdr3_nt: TGTGCCAGCAGCCAACAGACTATCTCCTACGAGCAGTACTTC

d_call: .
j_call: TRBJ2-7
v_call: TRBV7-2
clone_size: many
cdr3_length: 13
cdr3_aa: CASSPNGGYEQYF
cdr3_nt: TGTGCCAGCAGCCCAAACGGGGGCTACGAGCAGTACTTC

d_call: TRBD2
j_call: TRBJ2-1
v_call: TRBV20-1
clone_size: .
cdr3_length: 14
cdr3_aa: CSARASGDYNEPFF
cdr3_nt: TGCAGTGCTAGGGCTAGCGGGGATTACAATGAGCCGTTCTTT

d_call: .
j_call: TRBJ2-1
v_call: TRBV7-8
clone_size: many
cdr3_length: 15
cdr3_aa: CASSLAASRHNEQFF
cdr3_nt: TGTGCCAGCAGCCTCGCGGCTAGCAGACACAATGAGCAGTTCTTC

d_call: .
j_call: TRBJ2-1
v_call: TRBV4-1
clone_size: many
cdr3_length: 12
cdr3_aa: CASSQGRVGQFF
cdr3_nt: TGCGCCAGCAGCCAAGGGAGGGTGGGGCAGTTCTTC

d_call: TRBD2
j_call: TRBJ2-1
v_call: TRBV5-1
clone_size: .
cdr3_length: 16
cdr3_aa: CASSMYSGSSYNEQFF
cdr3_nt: TGCGCCAGCAGTATGTACAGCGGGAGCTCCTACAATGAGCAGTTCTTC

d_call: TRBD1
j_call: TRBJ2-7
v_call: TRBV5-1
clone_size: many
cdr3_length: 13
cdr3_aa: CASSSGTAYEQYF
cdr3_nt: TGCGCCAGCAGCTCGGGGACAGCCTACGAGCAGTACTTC

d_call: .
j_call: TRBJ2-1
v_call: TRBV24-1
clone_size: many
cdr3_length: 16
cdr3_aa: CATSDGGRWEVNEQFF
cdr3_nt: TGTGCCACCAGTGACGGGGGACGTTGGGAGGTCAATGAGCAGTTCTTC

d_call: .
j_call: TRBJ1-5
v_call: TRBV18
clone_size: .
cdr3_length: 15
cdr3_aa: CASSPSAMDNQPQHF
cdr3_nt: TGTGCCAGCTCACCTTCGGCTATGGACAATCAGCCCCAGCATTTT

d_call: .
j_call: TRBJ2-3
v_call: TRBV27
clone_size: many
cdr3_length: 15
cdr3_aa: CASSLSNWGVDTQYF
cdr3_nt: TGTGCCAGCAGTTTATCAAATTGGGGGGTGGATACGCAGTATTTT

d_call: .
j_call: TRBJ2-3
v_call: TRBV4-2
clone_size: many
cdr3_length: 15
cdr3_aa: CASSQERAVSDTQYF
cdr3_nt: TGTGCCAGCAGCCAAGAGAGGGCGGTCTCCGATACGCAGTATTTT

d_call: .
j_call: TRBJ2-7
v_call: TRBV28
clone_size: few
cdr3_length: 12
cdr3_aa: CASKGDSYEQYF
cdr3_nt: TGTGCCAGCAAGGGTGACTCCTACGAGCAGTACTTC

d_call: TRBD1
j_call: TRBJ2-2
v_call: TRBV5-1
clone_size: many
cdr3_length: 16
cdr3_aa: CASREPGQGNTGELFF
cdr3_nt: TGCGCCAGCAGGGAGCCGGGACAGGGAAACACCGGGGAGCTGTTTTTT

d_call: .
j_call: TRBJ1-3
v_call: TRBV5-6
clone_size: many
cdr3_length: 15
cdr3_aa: CATYPGGAPGNTIYF
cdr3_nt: TGTGCCACCTATCCGGGGGGCGCACCTGGAAACACCATATATTTT

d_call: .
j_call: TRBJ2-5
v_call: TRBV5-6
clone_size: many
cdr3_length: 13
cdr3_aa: CASSLFVEETQYF
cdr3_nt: TGTGCCAGCAGCTTGTTCGTCGAAGAGACCCAGTACTTC

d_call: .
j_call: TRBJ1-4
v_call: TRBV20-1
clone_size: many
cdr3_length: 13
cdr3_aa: CSAGRGGDEKLFF
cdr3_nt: TGCAGTGCTGGCAGGGGAGGTGATGAAAAACTGTTTTTT

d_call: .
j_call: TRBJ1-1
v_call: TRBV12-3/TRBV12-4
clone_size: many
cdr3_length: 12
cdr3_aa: CASSPVKTEAFF
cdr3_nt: TGTGCCAGCAGTCCTGTAAAGACTGAAGCTTTCTTT

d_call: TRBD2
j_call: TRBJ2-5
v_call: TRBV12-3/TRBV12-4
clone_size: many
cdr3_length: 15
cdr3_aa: CASSFSGLDMKTQYF
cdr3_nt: TGTGCCAGCAGTTTCTCGGGACTAGATATGAAGACCCAGTACTTC

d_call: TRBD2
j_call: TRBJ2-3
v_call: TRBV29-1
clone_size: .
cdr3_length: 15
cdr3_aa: CSMRLTSGYTDTQYF
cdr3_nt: TGCAGCATGAGATTAACTAGCGGCTACACAGATACACAGTATTTT

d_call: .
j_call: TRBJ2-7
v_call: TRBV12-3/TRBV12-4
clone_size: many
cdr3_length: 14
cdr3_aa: CASRRRPGPYEQYF
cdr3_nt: TGTGCCAGCAGGCGCCGTCCAGGTCCCTACGAGCAGTACTTC

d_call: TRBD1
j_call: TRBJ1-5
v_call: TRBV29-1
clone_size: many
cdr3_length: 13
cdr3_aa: CSAATGINQPQHF
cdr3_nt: TGCAGCGCCGCGACAGGGATTAATCAGCCCCAGCATTTT

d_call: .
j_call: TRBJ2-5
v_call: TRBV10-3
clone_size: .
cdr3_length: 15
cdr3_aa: CAISGDRLKRETQYF
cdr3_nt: TGTGCCATCAGTGGGGACCGATTGAAGAGGGAGACCCAGTACTTC

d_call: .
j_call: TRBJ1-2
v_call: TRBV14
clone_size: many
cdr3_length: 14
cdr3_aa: CASSQESVLYGYTF
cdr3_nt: TGTGCCAGCAGCCAAGAATCAGTCCTCTATGGCTACACCTTC

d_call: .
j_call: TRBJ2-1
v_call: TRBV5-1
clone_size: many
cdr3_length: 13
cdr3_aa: CASSLAQYNEQFF
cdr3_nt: TGCGCCAGCAGCTTGGCCCAGTACAATGAGCAGTTCTTC

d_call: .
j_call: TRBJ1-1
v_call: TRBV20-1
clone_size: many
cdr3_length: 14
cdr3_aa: CSARDRRAGTEAFF
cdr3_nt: TGCAGTGCTAGAGATCGCCGGGCAGGCACTGAAGCTTTCTTT

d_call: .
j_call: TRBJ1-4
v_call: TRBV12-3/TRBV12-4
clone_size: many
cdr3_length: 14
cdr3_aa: CASSDMGSNEKLFF
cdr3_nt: TGTGCCAGCAGCGATATGGGGTCCAATGAAAAACTGTTTTTT

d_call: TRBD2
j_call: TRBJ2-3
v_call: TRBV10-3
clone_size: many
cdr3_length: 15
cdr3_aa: CAMGSGRGSTDTQYF
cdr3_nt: TGTGCCATGGGTAGCGGGAGGGGAAGCACAGATACGCAGTATTTT

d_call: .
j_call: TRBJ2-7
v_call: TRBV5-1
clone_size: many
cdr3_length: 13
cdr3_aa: CASKEAASYEQYF
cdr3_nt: TGCGCCAGCAAGGAGGCAGCATCCTACGAGCAGTACTTC

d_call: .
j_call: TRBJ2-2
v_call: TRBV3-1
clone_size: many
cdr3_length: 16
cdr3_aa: CASSQEGRAGPGELFF
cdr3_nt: TGTGCCAGCAGCCAAGAAGGCCGGGCTGGACCCGGGGAGCTGTTTTTT

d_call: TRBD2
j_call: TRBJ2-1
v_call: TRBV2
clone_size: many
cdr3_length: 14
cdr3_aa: CASSPWRGGAEQFF
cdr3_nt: TGTGCCAGCAGCCCCTGGCGGGGGGGCGCTGAGCAGTTCTTC

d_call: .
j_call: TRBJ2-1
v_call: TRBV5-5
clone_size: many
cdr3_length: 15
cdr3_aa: CASSLTGSSYNEQFF
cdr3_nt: TGTGCCAGCAGCTTGACAGGTAGCTCCTACAATGAGCAGTTCTTC

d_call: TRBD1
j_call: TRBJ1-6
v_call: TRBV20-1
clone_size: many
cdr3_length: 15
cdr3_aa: CSAWVGDRVNSPLHF
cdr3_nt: TGCAGTGCCTGGGTCGGGGACAGGGTAAATTCACCCCTCCACTTT